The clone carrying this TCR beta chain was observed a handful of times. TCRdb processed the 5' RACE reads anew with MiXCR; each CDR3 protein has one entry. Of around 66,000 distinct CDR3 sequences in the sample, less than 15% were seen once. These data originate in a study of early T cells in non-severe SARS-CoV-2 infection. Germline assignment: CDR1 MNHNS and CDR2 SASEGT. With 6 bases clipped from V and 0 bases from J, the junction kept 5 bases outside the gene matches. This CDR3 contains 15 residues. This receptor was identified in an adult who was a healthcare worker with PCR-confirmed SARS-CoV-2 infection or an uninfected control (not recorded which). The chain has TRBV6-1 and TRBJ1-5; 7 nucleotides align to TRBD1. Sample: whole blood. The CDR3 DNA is TGTGCCAGCAGGTTTACAGGGGCTAGCAATCAGCCCCAGCATTTT. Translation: CASRFTGASNQPQHF.